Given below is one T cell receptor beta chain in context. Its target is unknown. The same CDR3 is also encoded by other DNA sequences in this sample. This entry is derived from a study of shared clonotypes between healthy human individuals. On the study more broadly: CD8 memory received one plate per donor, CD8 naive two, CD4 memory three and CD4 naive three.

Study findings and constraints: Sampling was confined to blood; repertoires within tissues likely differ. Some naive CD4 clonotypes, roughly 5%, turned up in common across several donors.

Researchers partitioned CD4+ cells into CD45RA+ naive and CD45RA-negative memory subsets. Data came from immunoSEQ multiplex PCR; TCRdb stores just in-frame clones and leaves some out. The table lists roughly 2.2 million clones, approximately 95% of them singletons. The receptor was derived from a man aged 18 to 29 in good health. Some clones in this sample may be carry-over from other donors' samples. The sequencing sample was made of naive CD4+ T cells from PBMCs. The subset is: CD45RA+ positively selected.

CDR3 amino acids: CASSLSTGSGYTF. CDR3 sequence (DNA): TGTGCCAGCAGTTTATCAACTGGAAGTGGCTACACCTTC. This chain connects TRBV28 to TRBJ1-2; no clear D gene. V gave up 1 base and J gave up 7 bases, with 10 bases separating them. Germline CDR1 reads MDHEN; CDR2 reads SYDVKM. The CDR3 consists of 13 residues.